The source of this TCR beta chain is a study of neurological immune-mediated disorders. This CDR3 spans 15 amino acids. CDR1 and CDR2 from the germline V gene are SGHRS and YFSETQ. V lost 4 bases to trimming and J lost 2 bases, with 15 bases between them. This clonotype was seen at least ten times. Its antigen is as yet unknown. Synthesis of cDNA was accomplished via 5'RACE employing 10-nucleotide random UMIs. TCRdb passed the 5' RACE reads through MiXCR, listing each CDR3 protein once. The sample lists tens of thousands of distinct CDR3 sequences, approximately 3.2% occurring once. Study-wide findings and caveats: Across subjects, no CDR3 amino acid sequence appeared in expanded clones of more than one subject, a finding that suggested private repertoires in all groups.

Unsorted libraries used 2 million PBMCs kept at -80 degrees C. This clonotype was obtained from a woman aged 30 to 39 with multiple sclerosis. The sequencing input was PBMCs. The genes are TRBV5-1 and TRBJ2-5; TRBD2 is a possible D gene (7 bases). Written as DNA, the CDR3 is TGCGCCAGCAGCCTCTGGGGAGGGGGACAAGAGACCCAGTACTTC. It encodes CASSLWGGGQETQYF.